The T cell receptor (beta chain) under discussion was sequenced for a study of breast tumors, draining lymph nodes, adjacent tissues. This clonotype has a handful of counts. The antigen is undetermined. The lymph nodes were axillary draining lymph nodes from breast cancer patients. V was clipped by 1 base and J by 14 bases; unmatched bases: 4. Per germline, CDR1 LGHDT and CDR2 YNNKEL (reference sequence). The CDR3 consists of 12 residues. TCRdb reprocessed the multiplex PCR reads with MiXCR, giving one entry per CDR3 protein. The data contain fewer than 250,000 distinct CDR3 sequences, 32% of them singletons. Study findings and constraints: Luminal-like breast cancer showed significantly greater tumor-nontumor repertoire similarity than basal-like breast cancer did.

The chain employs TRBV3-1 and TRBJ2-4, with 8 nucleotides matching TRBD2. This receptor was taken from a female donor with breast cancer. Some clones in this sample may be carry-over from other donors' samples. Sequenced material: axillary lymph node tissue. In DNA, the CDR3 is TGTGCCAGCAGCCAAGTAGCGGGGAGTGAGTACTTC. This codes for CASSQVAGSEYF. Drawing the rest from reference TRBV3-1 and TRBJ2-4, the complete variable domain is DTAVSQTPKYLVTQMGNDKSIKCEQNLGHDTMYWYKQDSKKFLKIMFSYNNKELIINETVPNRFSPKSPDKAHLNLHINSLELGDSAVYFCASSQVAGSEYFGAGTRLSVL.